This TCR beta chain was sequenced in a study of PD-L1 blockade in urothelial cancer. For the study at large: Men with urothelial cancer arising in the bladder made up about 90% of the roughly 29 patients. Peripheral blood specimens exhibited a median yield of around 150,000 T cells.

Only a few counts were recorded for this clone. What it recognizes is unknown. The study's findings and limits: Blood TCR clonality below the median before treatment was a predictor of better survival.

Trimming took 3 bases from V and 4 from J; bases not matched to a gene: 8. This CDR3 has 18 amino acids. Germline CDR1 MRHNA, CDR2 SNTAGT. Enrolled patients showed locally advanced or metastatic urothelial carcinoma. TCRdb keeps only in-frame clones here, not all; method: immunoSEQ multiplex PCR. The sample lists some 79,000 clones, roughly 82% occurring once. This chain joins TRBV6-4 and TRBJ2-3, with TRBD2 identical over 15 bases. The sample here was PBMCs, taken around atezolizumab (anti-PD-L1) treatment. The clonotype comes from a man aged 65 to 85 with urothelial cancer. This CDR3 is CASSETTGLAGGPDTQYF. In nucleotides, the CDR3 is TGTGCCAGCAGTGAAACTACGGGACTAGCGGGAGGCCCAGATACGCAGTATTTT.